This T cell receptor beta chain was obtained from a study of blood T cells in healthy people across ages. About the study: Through template switching, about one barcoded beta molecule was captured per two T cells, as measured in model experiments. Whole-study findings and limits: Unsorted PBMCs ruled out conclusive naive versus antigen-experienced comparison. Naive T cell percentage showed a strong correlation with TCR beta diversity.

The CDR3 length is 13 residues. Germline V gives CDR1 LGHNA, CDR2 YSLEER. Trimming pared 0 bases from V and 2 bases from J, leaving 4 bases between. This clonotype was found a few times. The antigen is undetermined. Then a second PCR, running roughly 7 to 11 cycles, was carried out with a sample-barcoded 5' primer and a J-beta primer mix. Each cDNA molecule received a tag from a template-switch adaptor that had 12 random nucleotides. Each CDR3 protein is one row after TCRdb ran MiXCR on the 5' RACE reads. This sample carries roughly 930,000 distinct CDR3 sequences, around 46% of them seen once, and the ten largest clones take around an eighth.

The chain recombines TRBV4-3 with TRBJ2-5; D not certain. The sequence was obtained from a man in his thirties or forties in good health. Sequencing used blood. Written as DNA, the CDR3 is TGCGCCAGCAGCCAAGACTGGCAAGAGACCCAGTACTTC. It specifies CASSQDWQETQYF.